This T cell receptor beta chain came from a study of T cell changes during pregnancy in multiple sclerosis. With V trimmed by 2 bases and J by 5 bases, 6 bases remained unmatched. The V gene's germline CDR1 is SGHNT and CDR2 YYREEE (reference sequence). CDR3 length: 15 amino acids. Profiled with immunoSEQ multiplex PCR; TCRdb holds only in-frame clones, not every one. The profile shows around 65,000 clones, around 92% of them singletons. The chain joins TRBV5-4 to TRBJ2-7; 11 bases are a match to TRBD2. The sequencing here drew on peripheral blood, taken in the second trimester of pregnancy. This clonotype was sampled from a female donor in good health, enrolled as a control in a pregnancy study. CDR3 coding DNA: TGTGCCAGCAGCTTAAGACTAGCGGGATTTGACGAGCAGTACTTC. Its translation: CASSLRLAGFDEQYF.